Here is one T cell receptor beta chain with its context. The antigen is undetermined. These data belong to a study of cytomegalovirus exposure and HLA in healthy donors. Study as a whole: The same platform was used for the 90 to 150 validation repertoires as for the roughly 730 first-cohort repertoires, as reported in a later analysis. Points from the study as a whole: Rare TCR sequences dominated, though some public TCRs recurred in many donors. 164 TCR beta chains were listed as cytomegalovirus-associated. Three CMV-associated chains proved CMV antigen-specific in vitro.

This CDR3 spans 17 amino acids. Germline CDR1 and CDR2: MDHEN and SYDVKM. After removal of 2 bases from V and 4 bases from J, the junction contained 12 bases not matched to a gene. Sequencing was performed with immunoSEQ multiplex PCR; in TCRdb, only in-frame clones are kept and a portion is missing. The repertoire holds some 340,000 clones, approximately 90% seen once, with approximately 1.1% in the top ten. The rearrangement uses TRBV28 and TRBJ1-2, with 8 nucleotides matching TRBD1. The specimen sequenced was PBMCs. The sequence came from a woman younger than 45 in good health and CMV-seropositive. CDR3 loop: CASSLILGAGGGYGYTF. The CDR3 coding sequence is TGTGCCAGCAGTTTAATCTTGGGGGCAGGGGGCGGCTATGGCTACACCTTC.